The source of this T cell receptor (beta chain) is a study of blood T cell repertoires in COVID-19. Across the whole study: COVID-19 samples from acute and convalescent phases originated in the United States, Italy and Spain. The cDNA or gDNA used as material had been derived from T cells, B-cell-depleted T cells, or PBMCs.

This clone was counted once. In the source study's methods: Amplified reference gene primers provided the basis for estimating nucleated cell counts. Generated by immunoSEQ multiplex PCR, the TCRdb table keeps only in-frame clones and is missing some. V and J calls and clone size follow that table, whereas D and trimming were derived from the DNA. The top ten clones hold approximately 3.5% of a sample with under 300,000 clones, around 80% of them seen once. CDR3 length equals 14 residues. Trimming pared 0 bases from V and 6 bases from J, leaving 11 bases between. The germline gives CDR1 SGDLS, CDR2 YYNGEE.

The receptor comes from a woman aged 18-30 years with acute or convalescent COVID-19. The sequencing input was peripheral blood. The chain couples TRBV9 to TRBJ2-3, with TRBD2 as a possible D gene (6 bases). The CDR3 loop reads CASSVVGLGDTQYF. The CDR3 coding sequence is TGTGCCAGCAGCGTAGTGGGACTCGGTGATACGCAGTATTTT. Based on the CDR3 plus reference TRBV9 and TRBJ2-3, the full variable domain is DSGVTQTPKHLITATGQRVTLRCSPRSGDLSVYWYQQSLDQGLQFLIQYYNGEERAKGNILERFSAQQFPDLHSELNLSSLELGDSALYFCASSVVGLGDTQYFGPGTRLTVL.